The present T cell receptor (beta chain) was sequenced within a study of blood T cell repertoires in COVID-19. Per the authors' pipeline: Cell counts per sample came from amplifying reference gene primers. The protocol was immunoSEQ multiplex PCR, while the TCRdb copy is restricted to in-frame clones and leaves out a portion. V and J calls and clone size are copied from that table; D and trimming were computed from the DNA. The sample contains 250,000 or so clones, approximately 81% of which appear only once. V was cut by 5 bases and J by 5 bases, with 16 bases left in between. There are 14 residues in the CDR3. CDR1 and CDR2 from the germline V gene are SGHNT and YENEEA.

The chain links TRBV11-3 to TRBJ2-7; D might be TRBD2 (5 bases). The receptor's source is a woman between 45 and 60 years old who had been exposed to COVID-19. Sample: PBMCs or T cells enriched from blood (not recorded which). The DNA of the CDR3 is TGTGCCAGCAGCGCCCGGTCCCTCGGGAACGAGCAGTACTTC. This gives the protein CASSARSLGNEQYF.